The sequence of this T cell receptor (beta chain) was determined in a study of blood T cell repertoires in COVID-19. Per the study methods: The authors estimated nucleated cell counts from reference gene primer amplification. TCRdb keeps only in-frame clones here, not all; method: immunoSEQ multiplex PCR. V, J and clone size derive from that table, while D and trimming were established from the DNA sequence. The repertoire holds 100,000 to 150,000 clones, with 86% as singletons. Recruited during active infection, patients (from Seattle) were subsequently followed longitudinally. This CDR3 is built from 15 residues. Germline CDR1 is MDHEN and CDR2 is SYDVKM. V was cut by 5 bases and J by 4 bases, with 17 bases left in between.

V usage is TRBV28 and J usage is TRBJ1-2; D is uncertain. This sequence originates from an older woman with COVID-19, enrolled during active disease. The sequenced material came from peripheral blood. In DNA form, the CDR3 reads TGTGCCAGCAGTCCGCCCCGTGGGCCTGCCTATGGCTACACCTTC. This sequence encodes CASSPPRGPAYGYTF.